This T cell receptor beta chain was obtained from a study of Graves' ophthalmopathy and Graves' hyperthyroidism. Study-wide results and caveats: The model flagged ophthalmopathy progression at over 60% sensitivity and 72% to 75% specificity.

CDR1 is MDHEN, CDR2 SYDVKM, per germline. There are 14 residues in the CDR3. V was clipped by 5 bases and J by 2 bases, with 13 bases between them. Hyperthyroidism patients had new diagnoses, durations under 2 months, and ages of 18 to 65. Someone took the PBMCs out of around 10 ml of fresh peripheral blood. Amplification targeted the TCR beta CDR3 regions, with RNA transcripts as the source material. The first round was an RT-PCR with HTBI primers, and the second round was a multiplex PCR. TCRdb analysed the multiplex PCR reads with MiXCR anew, one entry per CDR3 protein. The table lists some 370,000 distinct CDR3 sequences, 15% to 20% of them singletons, with 2.4% in the top ten. Turning to this clonotype: The antigen is unknown. Being one base from a much bigger clone, this may be a read error.

The sequenced material came from peripheral blood. The sequence derives from an adult woman with stable Graves' hyperthyroidism. V gene TRBV28 combines with J gene TRBJ2-7; D perhaps matches TRBD2 (6 bases). CDR3 residues: CASSPTSLAYEQYF. The CDR3 DNA is TGTGCCAGCAGTCCGACTAGTCTTGCCTACGAGCAGTACTTC.